This record looks at one T cell receptor (beta chain) sequence and its context. Its antigen is not known. This sample is drawn from a study of CXCR3-negative and CXCR3-positive naive CD8 T cells. Study-level background: The libraries together contributed 110 million to 150 million TRB reads, each supplying about 1.5 +/- 0.3 million. Overall study results and limits: Cryopreserved cells showed partially decreased CXCR3 expression, and most assays used fresh PBMCs.

TRB cDNA was prepared as libraries by UMI-labeled 5' RACE. TCRdb reprocessed the 5' RACE reads and stores each CDR3 protein as one record, lacking DNA. The sample's table shows 80,000 to 95,000 distinct CDR3 sequences. Naive CD8+ T cells showed a CD45RO-CCR7+CD27+CD95- phenotype. Germline lookup yields CDR1 LNHNV and CDR2 YYDKDF (reference sequence). The CDR3 spans 14 residues. This chain uses TRBV15 with TRBJ2-7. This sequence was found in a human donor in good health. Some clones in this sample may be carry-over from other donors' samples. Sequenced material: naive CXCR3- CD8+ T cells from blood. The subset is: CD45RO-CCR7+CD27+CD95- naive CD8+ T cells lacking CXCR3 (TNR3-). The CDR3 region is CATSTGQGSYEQYF.